The following is a T cell receptor beta chain sequence with its context. Its antigen remains unknown. This sample is drawn from a study of OX40 agonist ivuxolimab in advanced cancers. Study at large: Enrolled patients in dose escalation had cancers that were hepatocellular carcinoma, melanoma, renal cell or head and neck cancer. A history of anti-PD-1, anti-PD-L1 or anti-CTLA-4 therapy was acceptable, and roughly 40% had some.

Broader study findings: Among T cells, CD8+ cells averaged more expanded clones than CD4+ cells. The authors did not determine the antigen specificity of the expanded peripheral T cells.

Produced via immunoSEQ multiplex PCR; TCRdb's table is partial and in-frame only. The sample contains 55,000 to 65,000 clones, roughly 90% of which appear only once. This specimen was CD4+ or CD8+ T cells sorted from blood, taken in a trial of the OX40 agonist ivuxolimab. The source of this sequence is an adult with an advanced solid tumor such as melanoma, head and neck, liver or kidney cancer.

CDR3 amino acids: CASSALTGGTDTQYF. The CDR3 bases are TGTGCCAGCAGCGCCTTAACAGGGGGAACAGATACGCAGTATTTT. The rearrangement joins TRBV9 to TRBJ2-3; TRBD1 aligns across 8 bases. This CDR3 has 15 amino acids. The germline gives CDR1 SGDLS, CDR2 YYNGEE. The ends lost 3 bases at V and 3 bases at J; junction bases unmatched: 6.